This record covers a single T cell receptor (beta chain). Its antigen remains unknown. Possible read error: a much larger clone is one base away. Patients selected for sequencing had displayed CD8+CD57+ cell expansion by flow cytometry. Every patient presented with severe acquired aplastic anemia. Receipt of therapy had not occurred in any patient by the time of blood sampling. The sample originates from a study of CD8+CD57+ T cells in acquired aplastic anemia. Study as a whole: Sorted CD4+ and CD8+ cells yielded DNA averaging about 3.2 ug. Study-level findings and limits: In common between the patients and the controls were approximately 30 CD8+ CDR3 sequences.

The CDR3 totals 14 residues. Germline values: CDR1 SEHNR, CDR2 FQNEAQ (reference sequence). V shed 8 bases and J shed 2 bases, with 12 bases lying between them. The study profiled TCR beta VDJ and CDR3 using genomic DNA as template. MiXCR, applied by TCRdb to the reads, yields one record per CDR3 protein. This table has 180,000 or so distinct CDR3 sequences, approximately 52% appearing once. The V gene is TRBV7-9, the J gene TRBJ2-2, with D tentatively TRBD1 (6 bases). The TCR sequence derives from a human donor with aplastic anemia. Material: sorted CD4+, CD8+, or CD8+CD57+ T cells (not recorded which) from PBMCs. The CDR3 is CASGEDRNTGELFF. The CDR3 region has the DNA TGTGCCAGCGGCGAGGACAGAAACACCGGGGAGCTGTTTTTT. The variable domain in full, with the rest retrieved from reference TRBV7-9 and TRBJ2-2, is DTGVSQNPRHKITKRGQNVTFRCDPISEHNRLYWYRQTLGQGPEFLTYFQNEAQLEKSRLLSDRFSAERPKGSFSTLEIQRTEQGDSAMYLCASGEDRNTGELFFGEGSRLTVL.